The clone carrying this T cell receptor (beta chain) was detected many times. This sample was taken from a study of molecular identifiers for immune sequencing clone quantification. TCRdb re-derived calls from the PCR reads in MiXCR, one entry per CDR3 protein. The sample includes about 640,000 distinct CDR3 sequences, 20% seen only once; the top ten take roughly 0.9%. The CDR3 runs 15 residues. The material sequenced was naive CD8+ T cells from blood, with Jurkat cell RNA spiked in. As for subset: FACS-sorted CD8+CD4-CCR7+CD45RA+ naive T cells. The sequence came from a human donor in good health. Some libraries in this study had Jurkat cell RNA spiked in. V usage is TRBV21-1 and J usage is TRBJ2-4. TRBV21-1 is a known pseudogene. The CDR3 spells CASIVTVLAKNIQYF. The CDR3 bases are TGTGCCAGCATTGTCACAGTTTTAGCCAAAAACATTCAGTACTTC.